This T cell receptor (beta chain) was sequenced during a study of T cell repertoires in cytomegalovirus infection. Whole-study results and caveats: Cumulative frequency of public TCR beta families picked out carriers of CMV plus the relevant HLA.

TCRdb recomputed calls from the reads with MiXCR, one row per CDR3 protein. The table has 830,000 or so distinct CDR3 sequences, 32% seen once. Germline CDR1 is MNHEY and CDR2 is SVGEGT. This CDR3 has 15 amino acids. Trimming shortened V by 7 bases and J by 0 bases, and 15 bases separated the two germline ends. Concerning this clonotype itself: Its specificity is unknown.

The source was cultured CD8+ T cells from PBMCs, collected from culture after CMV antigen stimulation. This TCR was sampled from a human donor in good health (CMV status not recorded). Some clones in this sample may be carry-over from other donors' samples. The V gene is TRBV6-2 or TRBV6-3, the J gene TRBJ1-1, with D hard to call. The CDR3 nucleotides are TGTGCCAGCACCCCCCCCAACGGACTGAACACTGAAGCTTTCTTT. It codes for CASTPPNGLNTEAFF.